The source of this TCR beta chain is a study of long-term antiretroviral therapy in people with HIV. Study results and limitations: Blood was collected between 2004 and 2017, possibly under older ART regimens.

A word on this clone: Its specificity is unknown.

An immunoSEQ assay, version v3.0, was performed at survey level. Using immunoSEQ multiplex PCR, the repertoire was profiled, and TCRdb retains in-frame clones only, with some absent. Of some 15,000 clones in the sample, approximately 90% are singletons; the top ten hold 12%. This CDR3 spans 15 amino acids. V shed 4 bases and J 2 bases; nucleotides not matched to a gene: 9. The germline V gene has CDR1 GTSNPN and CDR2 SVGIG (reference sequence). The genes are TRBV30 and TRBJ2-3; 7 nucleotides agree with TRBD2. The sample consisted of unsorted PBMCs, taken 6.9 years after starting antiretroviral therapy. The origin of this receptor is a man aged 50 or older with HIV. The CDR3 DNA reads as TGTGCCTGGAACCGCGGGAGAGGGGCCACAGATACGCAGTATTTT. Its protein product is CAWNRGRGATDTQYF. Based on the CDR3 plus reference TRBV30 and TRBJ2-3, the full variable domain is SQTIHQWPATLVQPVGSPLSLECTVEGTSNPNLYWYRQAAGRGLQLLFYSVGIGQISSEVPQNLSASRPQDRQFILSSKKLLLSDSGFYLCAWNRGRGATDTQYFGPGTRLTVL.